This passage covers 25 T cell receptor beta chains from one sample sequenced in a study of human T cells and chemical hapten exposure listed by TCRdb under 2021. Sample time point, as interpreted from the label and publication: patch test 3, about 24 weeks after DPC sensitization. Read against the paper, the sample's treatment or condition label means: therapeutic diphenylcyclopropenone sensitization with weekly scalp DPC. Library preparation used RACE. The instrument given in TCRdb is NextSeq 500. TCRdb cleaned the public reads at Q25 with fastp, built clones with MiXCR and kept in-frame beta chains. Rows with a matching CDR3 protein are joined into one entry that keeps the most common DNA and genes. The sample data list 50,000 to 60,000 distinct CDR3 sequences, and around 12% of these were observed just once. The top ten clones comprise roughly 2.4% of the sample. The sequenced sample was whole blood, obtained in connection with sensitization to the hapten diphenylcyclopropenone (DPC). Source of these receptors: a man aged 25 to 40 with alopecia areata. Some clones in this sample may be carry-over from other donors' samples.

The V gene is TRBV11-2, the J gene TRBJ2-7; D is undetermined. This CDR3 has 13 amino acids. V was cut by 3 bases and J by 6 bases, with 12 bases left in between. Germline-derived CDR1 and CDR2 are SGHAT and FQNNGV. CDR3 region: CASSFRPSSEQYF. The CDR3 DNA sequence: TGTGCCAGCAGCTTTAGACCTTCTAGCGAGCAGTACTTC.

This clonotype was recorded many times. The rearrangement uses TRBV7-9 and TRBJ2-5; 7 bases fit TRBD1. This CDR3 is 16 amino acids long. Per the germline V gene, CDR1 is SEHNR and CDR2 is FQNEAQ (reference sequence). Trimming took 5 bases from V and 5 from J; bases not matched to a gene: 14. The CDR3 loop is CASSHQVTGMLETQYF. As DNA, the CDR3 is TGTGCCAGCAGCCACCAGGTGACAGGGATGTTGGAGACCCAGTACTTC.

This clonotype was seen repeatedly, ten times or more. The chain couples TRBV2 to TRBJ1-3; the D is unclear. V lost 5 bases to trimming and J lost 0 bases, with 8 bases between them. CDR3 length: 14 amino acids. Per the germline V gene, CDR1 is SNHLY and CDR2 is FYNNEI. CDR3 DNA: TGTGCCAGCAGTCCCATCAGCTCTGGAAACACCATATATTTT. Its translation is CASSPISSGNTIYF.

The chain recombines TRBV6-4 with TRBJ2-3; D perhaps matches TRBD2 (5 bases). The CDR3 has 15 residues. The germline V and J ends were trimmed by 6 bases and 2 bases, with 15 bases remaining between them. Germline V gives CDR1 MRHNA, CDR2 SNTAGT. The CDR3 coding sequence is TGTGCCAGCAGAAGAAGTCTAGCCCTCACAGATACGCAGTATTTT. Translation: CASRRSLALTDTQYF.

This clonotype was seen only a few times. The CDR3: CASSSPRQGGRPQHF. Here the CDR3 DNA reads TGTGCCAGCAGTTCCCCTCGACAGGGGGGTCGGCCCCAGCATTTT. V and J are TRBV28 and TRBJ1-5, with 9 nucleotides matching TRBD1. After removal of 4 bases from V and 9 bases from J, the junction contained 10 bases not matched to a gene. The CDR3 is made up of 15 amino acids. Looked up from germline, CDR1 is MDHEN and CDR2 is SYDVKM.

This clonotype was observed a few times. In DNA form, the CDR3 reads TGCAGCGTTGCGGGCGGAAGCTCCTACGAGCAGTACTTC. Amino acids: CSVAGGSSYEQYF. The rearrangement joins TRBV29-1 to TRBJ2-7, with D uncertain. CDR1 and CDR2 (germline): SQVTM, ANQGSEA. The CDR3 sequence is 13 residues long. V dropped 4 bases and J dropped 0 bases, with 10 bases sitting between them.

This chain joins TRBV3-1 and TRBJ2-2; D might be TRBD1 (5 bases). CDR3 length equals 16 residues. The V gene's germline CDR1 is LGHDT and CDR2 YNNKEL (reference sequence). V lost 0 bases and J 2 bases, leaving 10 bases between the germline ends. CDR3 in DNA: TGTGCCAGCAGCCAAGAGTGGGGCAGCAACACCGGGGAGCTGTTTTTT. Protein product: CASSQEWGSNTGELFF.

This clonotype was observed at least ten times. The chain joins TRBV24-1 to TRBJ1-4; D not resolved. Germline lookup yields CDR1 KGHDR and CDR2 SFDVKD. This CDR3 is built from 12 residues. V dropped 4 bases and J dropped 13 bases, with 12 bases sitting between them. The CDR3 DNA follows: TGTGCCACCAGTGAGGGAGGGTCACGACTGTTTTTT. As protein: CATSEGGSRLFF.

In its sample, this clonotype was seen many times. The chain carries TRBV3-1 and TRBJ2-1, with unresolved D. Germline loops: CDR1 LGHDT, CDR2 YNNKEL (reference sequence). The CDR3 contains 13 residues. V lost 0 bases to trimming and J lost 4 bases, with 4 bases between them. CDR3 coding DNA: TGTGCCAGCAGCCAAGAAAAGTACAATGAGCAGTTCTTC. Translated, it gives CASSQEKYNEQFF.

This clonotype was seen many times. The rearrangement joins TRBV11-2 to TRBJ1-1; maybe TRBD1 (6 bases). The CDR3 runs 17 residues. Germline loops: CDR1 SGHAT, CDR2 FQNNGV. With 2 bases removed from V and 0 bases from J, the gap between germline ends came to 16 bases. The CDR3 here is CASSLPRGGNMNTEAFF. DNA of the CDR3: TGTGCCAGCAGCTTACCCAGGGGAGGAAACATGAACACTGAAGCTTTCTTT.

The V gene is TRBV29-1, the J gene TRBJ1-1; TRBD1 matches 7 bases. The CDR3 sequence is 12 residues long. V lost 4 bases, J lost 4 bases, and 3 bases stayed unmatched. Germline V gene data show CDR1 as SQVTM and CDR2 as ANQGSEA. DNA of the CDR3: TGCAGCGTTGGGACAGGCCCCACTGAAGCTTTCTTT. Its protein product is CSVGTGPTEAFF. Filled out from reference TRBV29-1 and TRBJ1-1, the complete variable domain reads SAVISQKPSRDICQRGTSLTIQCQVDSQVTMMFWYRQQPGQSLTLIATANQGSEATYESGFVIDKFPISRPNLTFSTLTVSNMSPEDSSIYLCSVGTGPTEAFFGQGTRLTVV.

This clonotype was seen at least ten times. The chain uses TRBV20-1 and TRBJ2-7; possible D gene TRBD2, 6 bases. The germline V gene has CDR1 DFQATT and CDR2 SNEGSKA (reference sequence). The CDR3 consists of 14 residues. The ends were cut back, 5 bases at V and 0 bases at J, with 14 bases in the middle. The CDR3 here is CSAGPGTYSYEQYF. For the CDR3, the DNA is TGCAGTGCTGGACCCGGGACTTACTCCTACGAGCAGTACTTC.

Ten or more counts support this clonotype. This chain uses TRBV28 with TRBJ2-4; TRBD2 matches at 7 bases. CDR3 length: 17 amino acids. J lost 1 base, V lost 2 bases, and 8 bases had no gene match. The germline gives CDR1 MDHEN, CDR2 SYDVKM. The CDR3 loop is CASSLEAGPLAKNIQYF. CDR3 sequence (DNA): TGTGCCAGCAGTTTAGAAGCGGGACCCCTGGCCAAAAACATTCAGTACTTC.

Ten or more counts support this clonotype. The chain has TRBV23-1 and TRBJ2-7, with 12 bases matching TRBD1. TRBV23-1 falls under the ORF class, with uncertain function. The J segment lost 5 bases and the V segment lost 3 bases, leaving 5 bases of the junction unmatched. This CDR3 comprises 15 residues. The chain's CDR3 is CASSHTGTGGHEQYF. The DNA for the CDR3 is TGCGCCAGCAGTCATACCGGGACAGGGGGCCACGAGCAGTACTTC.

This rearrangement joins TRBV30 to TRBJ1-1, with D maybe TRBD1 (5 bases). Trimming took off 0 bases at V and 1 base at J, with 6 bases between the two ends. This CDR3 has 13 amino acids. Germline V gene data show CDR1 as GTSNPN and CDR2 as SVGIG (reference sequence). The CDR3 DNA follows: TGTGCCTGGAGTGTCGGGGGGAACACTGAAGCTTTCTTT. Amino acids: CAWSVGGNTEAFF.

There are many counts of this clonotype. The rearrangement uses TRBV5-6 and TRBJ1-1, with D unresolved. Trimming removed 0 bases from V and 1 base from J, with 10 bases in between. The V gene's germline CDR1 is SGHDT and CDR2 YYEEEE. The CDR3 runs 15 residues. The CDR3 is CASSLGGQENTEAFF. In DNA form, the CDR3 reads TGTGCCAGCAGCTTGGGGGGTCAGGAGAACACTGAAGCTTTCTTT. Full variable domain (rest looked up from reference TRBV5-6 and TRBJ1-1): DAGVTQSPTHLIKTRGQQVTLRCSPKSGHDTVSWYQQALGQGPQFIFQYYEEEERQRGNFPDRFSGHQFPNYSSELNVNALLLGDSALYLCASSLGGQENTEAFFGQGTRLTVV.

This clonotype was observed at least ten times. This chain joins TRBV2 and TRBJ2-5; D not certain. Trimming cost V 5 bases and J 2 bases, with 12 bases left between them. CDR1 and CDR2 from the germline V gene are SNHLY and FYNNEI. The CDR3 extends over 14 amino acids. The CDR3 nucleotides read TGTGCCAGCAGTATCACGAGTTGGCAAGAGACCCAGTACTTC. This encodes CASSITSWQETQYF.

This clonotype was recorded a few times. The chain combines TRBV6-2 or TRBV6-3 with TRBJ1-5, with D tentatively TRBD1 (6 bases). CDR1 is MNHEY and CDR2 is SVGEGT in the germline V gene. V was cut by 2 bases and J by 3 bases, with 20 bases left in between. This CDR3 has 18 amino acids. CDR3 region: CASSYTVFDRRINQPQHF. CDR3 DNA sequence: TGTGCCAGCAGTTACACGGTTTTCGACAGGCGGATCAATCAGCCCCAGCATTTT.

The CDR3 region has the DNA TGTGCCAGCAGTTTAGCAGGTGACTCCTACGAGCAGTACTTC. Protein sequence: CASSLAGDSYEQYF. This chain connects TRBV12-3 or TRBV12-4 to TRBJ2-7; no clear D. The CDR3 consists of 14 residues. Trimming removed 0 bases from V and 0 bases from J, with 6 bases in between.

This clonotype appeared once. The V gene is TRBV28, the J gene TRBJ1-2; tentative D call: TRBD1 (6 bases). Germline CDR1 is MDHEN and CDR2 is SYDVKM. V lost 2 bases and J lost 1, with 17 bases in between. The CDR3 runs to 17 residues. CDR3 sequence reads: CASSLIAGDSFNYGYTF. CDR3 in DNA: TGTGCCAGCAGTTTAATTGCAGGGGATTCCTTTAACTATGGCTACACCTTC.

This clonotype was seen repeatedly, ten times or more. The chain has TRBV29-1 and TRBJ2-3; D uncertain. The CDR3 has 14 amino acids. V dropped 5 bases and J dropped 8 bases, with 20 bases sitting between them. Germline V lookup: CDR1 SQVTM, CDR2 ANQGSEA. This chain's CDR3 is CSVKASIEVTTQYF. CDR3 sequence (DNA): TGCAGCGTTAAGGCGTCTATAGAGGTGACTACGCAGTATTTT.

This chain uses TRBV20-1 with TRBJ2-3; no clear D gene. The V gene lost 0 bases and the J gene lost 4 bases, with 5 bases spanning the gap. CDR3 length: 12 amino acids. Germline V lookup: CDR1 DFQATT, CDR2 SNEGSKA (reference sequence). CDR3 sequence: CSARDPADTQYF. DNA of the CDR3: TGCAGTGCTAGAGATCCTGCAGATACGCAGTATTTT.

With respect to this clonotype: The junction departs from the called germline gene at one end, perhaps through a read error. The gene calls are TRBV12-3 or TRBV12-4 and TRBJ1-1; no firm D call. CDR3 length: 12 amino acids. The CDR3 sequence is CASSFHTTEAFF. As DNA, the CDR3 is TGTGCCAGCAGTTTCCACACAACTGAGGCTTTCTTT.

This clonotype counts as medium-sized (0.01 to 0.1%). The V and J genes are TRBV6-5 and TRBJ2-6; perhaps TRBD1 as D (5 bases). Between the trimmed V and J ends, which lost 6 bases and 1 base, there was a span of 10 bases. The CDR3 loop spans 15 amino acids. Germline values: CDR1 MNHEY, CDR2 SVGAGI. The CDR3 sequence is CASSFDSSGANVLTF. CDR3 DNA sequence: TGTGCCAGCAGCTTCGACAGTTCTGGGGCCAACGTCCTGACTTTC.

The chain has TRBV12-3 or TRBV12-4 and TRBJ2-3; a weak D match, TRBD2 (5 bases). V gave up 4 bases and J gave up 6 bases, with 8 bases separating them. This CDR3 has 12 amino acids. This CDR3 reads CASSSRVDTQYF. CDR3 sequence (DNA): TGTGCCAGCAGTTCGAGGGTCGATACGCAGTATTTT.